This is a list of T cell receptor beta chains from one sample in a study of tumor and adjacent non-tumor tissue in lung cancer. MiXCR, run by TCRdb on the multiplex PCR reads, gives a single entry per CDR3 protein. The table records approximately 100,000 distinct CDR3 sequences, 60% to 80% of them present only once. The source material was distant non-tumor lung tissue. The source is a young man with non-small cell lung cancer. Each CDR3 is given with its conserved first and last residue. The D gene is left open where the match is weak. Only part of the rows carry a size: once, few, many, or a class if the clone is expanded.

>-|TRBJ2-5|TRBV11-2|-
TGTGCCGGTAGCCCAGAGGGGACCCAGTACTTC
CAGSPEGTQYF
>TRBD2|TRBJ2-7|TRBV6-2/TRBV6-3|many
TGTGCCAGCTCGCCTAGCGGGACCAGCGAGCAGTACTTC
CASSPSGTSEQYF
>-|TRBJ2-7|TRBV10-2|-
TGCGCCAGCAGTGTTATCCGGCAGAGTCCATACGAGCAGTACTTC
CASSVIRQSPYEQYF
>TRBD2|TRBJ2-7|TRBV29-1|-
TGCAGCGTCACTACTAGCGAGAGCCTCTACGAGCAGTACTTC
CSVTTSESLYEQYF
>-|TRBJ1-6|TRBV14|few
TGTACCAGCAGCCCCGGGACGGGTAATACACCCCTCCACTTT
CTSSPGTGNTPLHF
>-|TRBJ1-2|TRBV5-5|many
TGTGCCAGCAGCTTGAACCCGGCGGACTATGGCTACACCTTC
CASSLNPADYGYTF
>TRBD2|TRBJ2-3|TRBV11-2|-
TGTGTCAGCAGCTTGGGACTAGCGGGAGGAGCAGATACGCAGTATTTT
CVSSLGLAGGADTQYF
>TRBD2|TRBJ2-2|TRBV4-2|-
TGTGCCAGCAACTCTACATGGAGCGGGACTGGCACCGGGGAGCTGTTTTTT
CASNSTWSGTGTGELFF
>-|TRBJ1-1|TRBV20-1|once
TGCAGTGCTAGCTTTGGTGGGACGGGGGGCGAAGCTATCTTT
CSASFGGTGGEAIF
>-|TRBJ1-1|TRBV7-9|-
TGTACCAGCAGGTTAGGGCGGGACACTGAAGCTTTCTTT
CTSRLGRDTEAFF
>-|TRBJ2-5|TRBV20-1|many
TGCAGTGCTAGGGCTGGCGCCTCCTCAGAGACCCAGTACTTC
CSARAGASSETQYF
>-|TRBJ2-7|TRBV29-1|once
TGCAGCGTTGAAGTAATCACGAGGGAGCAGTATTTC
CSVEVITREQYF
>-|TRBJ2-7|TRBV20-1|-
TGCAGTGCTAGAGATTTGGGGACTGGAGAGCAATACTTC
CSARDLGTGEQYF
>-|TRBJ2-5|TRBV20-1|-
TGCAGTGCCAACGGGGAGACTGGGACCCAGTACTTC
CSANGETGTQYF
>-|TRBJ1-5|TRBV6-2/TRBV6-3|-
TGTGCCAGGACCCGGACAGAGGGCAATCAGCCCCAGCATTTT
CARTRTEGNQPQHF
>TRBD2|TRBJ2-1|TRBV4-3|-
TGCGCCAGCAGCCAAGATCCAACTAGCGGGGGGGCTGATGAGCAGTTCTTC
CASSQDPTSGGADEQFF
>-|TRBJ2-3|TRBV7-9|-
TGTGTCAGCAGCCAGAGGGGGACATATACGCAGTATTTT
CVSSQRGTYTQYF
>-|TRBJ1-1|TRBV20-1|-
TGCAGTGCTAAAAGTTCAGGGTGCCACACTGAAGCTTTCTTT
CSAKSSGCHTEAFF
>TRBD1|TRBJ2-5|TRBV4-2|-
TGTACCAGCAGCCTGGGACAGGGGTTCGGGGAGACCCATTACTTC
CTSSLGQGFGETHYF
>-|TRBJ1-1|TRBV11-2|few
TGTGCCAGCAGCTTAGGGAGGACTGGAATGAACACTGAAGCTTTCTTT
CASSLGRTGMNTEAFF
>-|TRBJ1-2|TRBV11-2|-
TGTGCCGGCAGCTTAACAGGAGTGAATGGCTACACCTTC
CAGSLTGVNGYTF
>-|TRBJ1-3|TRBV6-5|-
TGTGCCAACAGTCGGAGTTCTGGAAACACCATGTATTTT
CANSRSSGNTMYF
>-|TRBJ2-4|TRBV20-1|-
TGCAGTGCTAGCGTGGAAGGGAGAGCCAGAAACATTCAGTACTTC
CSASVEGRARNIQYF
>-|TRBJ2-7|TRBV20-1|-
TGCAGTGCTAGGGAGCCTTCAGGTTACGAGCAGTACTTC
CSAREPSGYEQYF
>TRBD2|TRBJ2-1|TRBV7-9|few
TGTGCCAGCAGCTTAGCGGGAGGGCCCCTAAATGAGCAGTTCTTC
CASSLAGGPLNEQFF
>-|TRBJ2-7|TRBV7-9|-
TGTGCCAGCAGCTTAGCGGTTCAGGACTCCTACGATCAATACTTC
CASSLAVQDSYDQYF
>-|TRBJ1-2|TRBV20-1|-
TGCAGTCCTAGTCCGCTCGGTGCTGTCAACTATGGTTACACCTTC
CSPSPLGAVNYGYTF
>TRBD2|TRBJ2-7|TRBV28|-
TGTGCCAGCAGTCCGGGGGGGGTGGTCGAGCACTATTTC
CASSPGGVVEHYF